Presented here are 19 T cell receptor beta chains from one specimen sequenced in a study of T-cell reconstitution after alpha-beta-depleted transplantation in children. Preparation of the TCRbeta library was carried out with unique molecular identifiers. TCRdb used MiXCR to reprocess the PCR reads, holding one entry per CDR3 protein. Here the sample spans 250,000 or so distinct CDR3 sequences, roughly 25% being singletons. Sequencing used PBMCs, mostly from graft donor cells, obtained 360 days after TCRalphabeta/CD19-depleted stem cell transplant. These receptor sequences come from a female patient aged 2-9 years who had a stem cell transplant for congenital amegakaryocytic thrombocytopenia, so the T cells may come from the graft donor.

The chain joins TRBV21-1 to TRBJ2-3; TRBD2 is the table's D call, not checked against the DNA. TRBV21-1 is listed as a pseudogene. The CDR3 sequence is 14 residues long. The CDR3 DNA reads TGTGCCACGCGGACTAGCGGAACGTCGGATACGCAGTATTTT. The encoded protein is CATRTSGTSDTQYF.

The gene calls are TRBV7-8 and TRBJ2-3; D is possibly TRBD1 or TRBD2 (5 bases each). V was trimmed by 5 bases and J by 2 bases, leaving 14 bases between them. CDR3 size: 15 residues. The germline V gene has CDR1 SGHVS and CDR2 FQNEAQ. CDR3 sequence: CASSHWDGPTDTQYF. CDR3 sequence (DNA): TGTGCCAGCAGCCATTGGGACGGCCCCACAGATACGCAGTATTTT.

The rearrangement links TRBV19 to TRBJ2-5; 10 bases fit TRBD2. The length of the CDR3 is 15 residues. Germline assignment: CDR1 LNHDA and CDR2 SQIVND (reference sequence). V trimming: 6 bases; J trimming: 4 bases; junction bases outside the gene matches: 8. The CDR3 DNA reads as TGTGCCAGTAGCTCTAGCGGGAGTTCTCGAGAGACCCAGTACTTC. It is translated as CASSSSGSSRETQYF.

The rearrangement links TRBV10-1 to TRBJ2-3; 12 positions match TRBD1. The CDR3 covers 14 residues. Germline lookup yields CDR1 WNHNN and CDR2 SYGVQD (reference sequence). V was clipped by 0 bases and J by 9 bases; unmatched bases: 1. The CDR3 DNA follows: TGCGCCAGCAGTGAGTCGGGGACAGGGGGCACGCAGTATTTT. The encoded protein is CASSESGTGGTQYF.

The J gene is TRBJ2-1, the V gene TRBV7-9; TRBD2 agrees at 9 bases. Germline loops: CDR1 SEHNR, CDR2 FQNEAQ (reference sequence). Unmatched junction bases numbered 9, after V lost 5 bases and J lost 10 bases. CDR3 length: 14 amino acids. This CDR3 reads CASSLNLAGSEQFF. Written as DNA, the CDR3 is TGTGCCAGCAGCCTGAATCTAGCGGGAAGCGAGCAGTTCTTC. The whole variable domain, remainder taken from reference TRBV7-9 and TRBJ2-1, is DTGVSQNPRHKITKRGQNVTFRCDPISEHNRLYWYRQTLGQGPEFLTYFQNEAQLEKSRLLSDRFSAERPKGSFSTLEIQRTEQGDSAMYLCASSLNLAGSEQFFGPGTRLTVL.

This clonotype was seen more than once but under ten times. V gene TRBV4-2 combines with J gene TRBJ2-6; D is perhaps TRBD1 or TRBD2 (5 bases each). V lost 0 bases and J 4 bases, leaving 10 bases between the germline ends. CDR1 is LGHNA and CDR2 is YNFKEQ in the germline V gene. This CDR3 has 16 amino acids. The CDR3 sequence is CASSQDSGTGANVLTF. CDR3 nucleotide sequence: TGTGCCAGCAGCCAAGATTCCGGGACCGGGGCCAACGTCCTGACTTTC.

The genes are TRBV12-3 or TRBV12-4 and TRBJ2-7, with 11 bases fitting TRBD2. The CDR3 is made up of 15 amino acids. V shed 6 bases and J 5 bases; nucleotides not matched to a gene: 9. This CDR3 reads CASSSLAGGTHEQYF. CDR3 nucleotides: TGTGCCAGCAGCTCGCTAGCGGGAGGTACTCACGAGCAGTACTTC.

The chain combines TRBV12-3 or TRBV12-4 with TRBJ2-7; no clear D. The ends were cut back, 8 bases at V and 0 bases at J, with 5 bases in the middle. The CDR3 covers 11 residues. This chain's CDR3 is CASGVSYEQYF. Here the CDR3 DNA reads TGTGCCAGCGGGGTCTCCTACGAGCAGTACTTC.

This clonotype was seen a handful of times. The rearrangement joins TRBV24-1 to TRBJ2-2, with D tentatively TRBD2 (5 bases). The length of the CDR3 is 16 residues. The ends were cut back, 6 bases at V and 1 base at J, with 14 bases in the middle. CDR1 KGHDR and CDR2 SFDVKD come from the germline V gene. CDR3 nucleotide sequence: TGTGCCACCAGTTCCCTCCGGGGTGAGAACACCGGGGAGCTGTTTTTT. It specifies CATSSLRGENTGELFF.

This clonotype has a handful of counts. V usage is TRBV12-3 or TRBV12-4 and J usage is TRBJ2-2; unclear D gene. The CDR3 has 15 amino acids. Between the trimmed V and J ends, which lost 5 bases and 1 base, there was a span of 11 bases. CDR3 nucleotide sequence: TGTGCCAGCAGTCCTCTCGACTTGAACACCGGGGAGCTGTTTTTT. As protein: CASSPLDLNTGELFF.

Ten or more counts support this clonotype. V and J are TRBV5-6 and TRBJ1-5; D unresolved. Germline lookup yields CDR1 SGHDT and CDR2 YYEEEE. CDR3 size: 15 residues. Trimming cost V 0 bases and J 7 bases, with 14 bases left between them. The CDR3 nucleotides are TGTGCCAGCAGCTTGGGTAACGGGTTCGGGCAGCCCCAGCATTTT. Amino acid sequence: CASSLGNGFGQPQHF. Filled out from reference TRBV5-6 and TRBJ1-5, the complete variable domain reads DAGVTQSPTHLIKTRGQQVTLRCSPKSGHDTVSWYQQALGQGPQFIFQYYEEEERQRGNFPDRFSGHQFPNYSSELNVNALLLGDSALYLCASSLGNGFGQPQHFGDGTRLSIL.

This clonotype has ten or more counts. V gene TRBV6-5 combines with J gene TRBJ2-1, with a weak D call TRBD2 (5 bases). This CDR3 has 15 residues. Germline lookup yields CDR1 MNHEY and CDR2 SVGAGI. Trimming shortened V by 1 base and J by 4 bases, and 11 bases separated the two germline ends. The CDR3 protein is CASSYYAGTYNEQFF. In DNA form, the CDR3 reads TGTGCCAGCAGTTACTACGCGGGCACGTACAATGAGCAGTTCTTC.

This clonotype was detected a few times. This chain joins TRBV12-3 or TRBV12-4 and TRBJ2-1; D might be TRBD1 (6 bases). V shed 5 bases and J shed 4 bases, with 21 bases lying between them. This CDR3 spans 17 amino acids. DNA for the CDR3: TGTGCCAGCAGTGGCAGGGGACCAACCTCCGTATACAATGAGCAGTTCTTC. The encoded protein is CASSGRGPTSVYNEQFF.

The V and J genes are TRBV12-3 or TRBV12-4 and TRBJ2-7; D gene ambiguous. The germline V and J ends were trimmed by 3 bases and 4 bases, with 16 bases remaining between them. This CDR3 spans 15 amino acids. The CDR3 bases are TGTGCCAGCAGTTTTGGCGGAATGGCTAGTTACGAGCAGTACTTC. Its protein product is CASSFGGMASYEQYF.

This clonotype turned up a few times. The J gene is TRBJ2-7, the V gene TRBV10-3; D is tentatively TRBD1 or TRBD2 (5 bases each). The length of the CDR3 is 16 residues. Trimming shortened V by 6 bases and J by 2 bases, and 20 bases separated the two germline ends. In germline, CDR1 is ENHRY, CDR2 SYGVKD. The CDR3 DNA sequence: TGTGCCATCAGGACGGGGACGACTGACCACCCCTACGAGCAGTACTTC. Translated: CAIRTGTTDHPYEQYF.

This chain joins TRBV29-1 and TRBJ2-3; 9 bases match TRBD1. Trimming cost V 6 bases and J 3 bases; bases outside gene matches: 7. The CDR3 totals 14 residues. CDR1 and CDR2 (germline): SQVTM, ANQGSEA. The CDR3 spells CSVHKGTGTDTQYF. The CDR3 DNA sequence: TGCAGCGTCCATAAAGGGACAGGGACAGATACGCAGTATTTT.

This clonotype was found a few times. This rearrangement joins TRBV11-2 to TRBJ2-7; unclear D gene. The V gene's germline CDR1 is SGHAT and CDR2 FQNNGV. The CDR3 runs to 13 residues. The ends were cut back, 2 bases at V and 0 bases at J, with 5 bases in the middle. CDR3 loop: CASSLSVSYEQYF. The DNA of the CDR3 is TGTGCCAGCAGCTTATCAGTCTCCTACGAGCAGTACTTC.

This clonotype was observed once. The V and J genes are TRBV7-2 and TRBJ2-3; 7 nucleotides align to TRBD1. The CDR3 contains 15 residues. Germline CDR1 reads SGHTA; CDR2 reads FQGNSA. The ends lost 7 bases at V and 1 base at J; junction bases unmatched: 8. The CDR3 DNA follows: TGTGCCAGCACAGCACCAGGGACAGGCACAGATACGCAGTATTTT. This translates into CASTAPGTGTDTQYF.

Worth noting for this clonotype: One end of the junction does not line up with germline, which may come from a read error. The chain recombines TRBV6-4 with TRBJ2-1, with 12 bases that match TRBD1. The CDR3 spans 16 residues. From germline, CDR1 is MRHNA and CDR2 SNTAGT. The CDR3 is CASSDSGTGGYSEQFF. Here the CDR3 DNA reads TGTGCCAGCAGTGACTCGGGGACAGGGGGCTACAGTGAGCAGTTCTTC.